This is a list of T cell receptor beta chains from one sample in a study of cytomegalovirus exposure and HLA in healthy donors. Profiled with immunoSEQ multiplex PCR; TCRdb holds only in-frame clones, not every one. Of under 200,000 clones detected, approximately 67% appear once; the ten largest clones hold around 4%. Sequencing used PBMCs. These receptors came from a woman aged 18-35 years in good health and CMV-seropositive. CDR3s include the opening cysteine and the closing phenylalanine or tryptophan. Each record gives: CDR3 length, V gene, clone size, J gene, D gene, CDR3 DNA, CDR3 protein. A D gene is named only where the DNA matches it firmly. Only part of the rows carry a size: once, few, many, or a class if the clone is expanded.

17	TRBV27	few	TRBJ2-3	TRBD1	TGTGCCAGCAGGCGGACAGGGGGGCGATACAGCACAGATACGCAGTATTTT	CASRRTGGRYSTDTQYF
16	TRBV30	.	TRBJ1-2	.	TGTGCCTGGAGTGGTGGAGTTGGGGTCGGGGTAGATGGCTACACCTTC	CAWSGGVGVGVDGYTF
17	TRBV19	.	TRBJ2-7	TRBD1	TGTGCCAGTAGTATAGCTTACGGATCAGGGGGAATCTACGAGCAGTACTTC	CASSIAYGSGGIYEQYF
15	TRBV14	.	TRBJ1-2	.	TGTGCCAGCAGCCAAGCAACAGGAACCGGAGGGGGCTACACCTTC	CASSQATGTGGGYTF
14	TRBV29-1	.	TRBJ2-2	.	TGCAGCGTTGACCCCGGGAGAGGGACCGGGGAGCTGTTTTTT	CSVDPGRGTGELFF
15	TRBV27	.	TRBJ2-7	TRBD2	TGTGCCAGCAGTTTATCGTCTCGCGGGAGGGGAGAGCAGTACTTC	CASSLSSRGRGEQYF
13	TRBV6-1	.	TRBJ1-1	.	TGTGCCAGCAGTGAACAGGCGAACACTGAAGCTTTCTTT	CASSEQANTEAFF
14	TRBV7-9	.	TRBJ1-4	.	TGTGCCAGCAGCGAACAGGGCTATAATGAAAAACTGTTTTTT	CASSEQGYNEKLFF
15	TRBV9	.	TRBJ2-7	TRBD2	TGTGCCAGCAGCTTTAGCGGGGGGCCCCCCTACGAGCAGTACTTC	CASSFSGGPPYEQYF
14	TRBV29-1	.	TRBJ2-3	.	TGCAGCGTTGAGGAGACAGGATACACAGATACGCAGTATTTT	CSVEETGYTDTQYF
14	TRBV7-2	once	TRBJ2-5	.	TGTGCCAGCAGCTTAGACAGTAACCAAGAGACCCAGTACTTC	CASSLDSNQETQYF
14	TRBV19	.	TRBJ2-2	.	TGTGCCAGTAGACCCAGCGGAGGGACCGGGGAGCTGTTTTTT	CASRPSGGTGELFF
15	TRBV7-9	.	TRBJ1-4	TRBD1	TGTTCCAGCAGCTTAGACAGGGCTTGGAATGAAAAACTGTTTTTT	CSSSLDRAWNEKLFF
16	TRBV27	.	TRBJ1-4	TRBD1	TGTGCCAGCAGCTCCGACAGGGGGCATACTAATGAAAAACTGTTTTTT	CASSSDRGHTNEKLFF
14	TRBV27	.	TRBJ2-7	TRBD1	TGTGCCAGCAGTCCGACGACAGGGTCCTACGAGCAGTACTTC	CASSPTTGSYEQYF
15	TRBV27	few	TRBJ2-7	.	TGTGCCAGCAGTTCCCGGGGATTGAGCTCCTACGAGCAGTACTTC	CASSSRGLSSYEQYF
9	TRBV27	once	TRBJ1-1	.	TGTGCCAGCAGTTCAGAAGCTTTCTTT	CASSSEAFF
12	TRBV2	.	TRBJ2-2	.	TGTGCCAGCAGTGTTTCGGGCGGGGAGCTGTTTTTT	CASSVSGGELFF
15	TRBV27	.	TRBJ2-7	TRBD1	TGTGCCAGCAGTTACCGGGGACAGGGGTTTTACGAGCAGTACTTC	CASSYRGQGFYEQYF
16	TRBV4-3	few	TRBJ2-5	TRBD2	TGCGCCAGCAGCCAACGTCTAGCGGGGGGCGGTGAGACCCAGTACTTC	CASSQRLAGGGETQYF
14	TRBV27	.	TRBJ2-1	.	TGTGCCAGCAGCCCAGGGTTATCCCTAAGTGAGCAGTTCTTC	CASSPGLSLSEQFF
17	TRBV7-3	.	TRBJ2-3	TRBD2	TGTGCCAGCAGCTTCGCCAGACTAGCGGGGGTGCCAGATACGCAGTATTTT	CASSFARLAGVPDTQYF
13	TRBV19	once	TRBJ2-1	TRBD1	TGTGCCAGTAGTGATACAGGGGGCAATGAGCAGTTCTTC	CASSDTGGNEQFF
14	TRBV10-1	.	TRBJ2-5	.	TGCGCCAGCACGGAGCAGCGGACCCAAGAGACCCAGTACTTC	CASTEQRTQETQYF
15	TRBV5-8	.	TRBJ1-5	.	TGTGCCAGCAGCCCCGGGGGGGCGCGCAATCAGCCCCAGCATTTT	CASSPGGARNQPQHF
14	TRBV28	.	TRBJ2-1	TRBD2	TGTGCCAGCAGCCCTAGCGGGCCCGTAAATGAGCAGTTCTTC	CASSPSGPVNEQFF